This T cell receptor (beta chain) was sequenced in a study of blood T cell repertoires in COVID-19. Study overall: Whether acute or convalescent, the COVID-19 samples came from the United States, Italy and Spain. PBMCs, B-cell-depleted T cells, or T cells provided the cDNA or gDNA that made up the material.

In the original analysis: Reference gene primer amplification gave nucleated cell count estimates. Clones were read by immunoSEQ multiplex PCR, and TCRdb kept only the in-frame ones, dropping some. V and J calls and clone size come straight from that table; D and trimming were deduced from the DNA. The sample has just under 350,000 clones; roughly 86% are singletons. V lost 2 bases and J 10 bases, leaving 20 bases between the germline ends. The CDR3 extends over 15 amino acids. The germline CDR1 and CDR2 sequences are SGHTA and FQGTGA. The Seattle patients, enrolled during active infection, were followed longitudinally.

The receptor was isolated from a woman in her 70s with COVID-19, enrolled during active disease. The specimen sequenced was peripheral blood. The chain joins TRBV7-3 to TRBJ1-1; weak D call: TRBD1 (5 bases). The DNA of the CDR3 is TGTGCCAGCAGCTTATTGGGAAGGGAACAGGTCGGAGCTTTCTTT. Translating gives CASSLLGREQVGAFF.